One sample yielded the 30 T cell receptor beta chains listed below, sequenced in a study of beta chain features in type 1 diabetes. The study reverse transcribed the entire isolated RNA, so it sequenced expressed TCRB transcripts. Using immunoSEQ multiplex PCR, the repertoire was profiled, and TCRdb retains in-frame clones only, with some absent. This table holds more than 150,000 clones, about 12% found once. The sequencing input was central memory CD4+ T cells from blood. These receptors were collected from a woman aged 18-35 years in good health.

J is TRBJ2-3 and V is TRBV9; 8 nucleotides line up with TRBD2. This CDR3 is 16 amino acids long. Unmatched junction bases numbered 7, after V lost 1 base and J lost 3 bases. The V gene's germline CDR1 is SGDLS and CDR2 YYNGEE. The CDR3 spells CASSVTSGSLTDTQYF. The CDR3 coding sequence is TGTGCCAGCAGCGTAACGAGCGGGAGCTTAACAGATACGCAGTATTTT. Full variable domain (remainder filled in from reference TRBV9 and TRBJ2-3): DSGVTQTPKHLITATGQRVTLRCSPRSGDLSVYWYQQSLDQGLQFLIQYYNGEERAKGNILERFSAQQFPDLHSELNLSSLELGDSALYFCASSVTSGSLTDTQYFGPGTRLTVL.

The sample holds a few counts of this clone. The genes are TRBV9 and TRBJ1-2; no firm D call. The CDR3 runs to 12 residues. Per germline, CDR1 SGDLS and CDR2 YYNGEE. V dropped 0 bases and J dropped 5 bases, with 5 bases sitting between them. The CDR3 sequence: CASSVAGYGYTF. The CDR3 nucleotides read TGTGCCAGCAGCGTAGCGGGTTATGGCTACACCTTC.

This clone was found a few times. This rearrangement joins TRBV6-5 to TRBJ1-2; 8 bases align to TRBD1. Germline CDR1 reads MNHEY; CDR2 reads SVGAGI. The junction had 4 bases not matched to a gene; V was cut back by 0 bases and J by 4 bases. The CDR3 has 15 residues. The CDR3 bases are TGTGCCAGCAGTTACTCCCCTGGGACAGGCTATGGCTACACCTTC. This translates into CASSYSPGTGYGYTF.

The gene calls are TRBV10-3 and TRBJ1-1; 8 bases agree with TRBD1. The germline V gene has CDR1 ENHRY and CDR2 SYGVKD. The CDR3 has 14 residues. Trimming cost V 5 bases and J 1 base; bases outside gene matches: 3. The CDR3: CAISLGQANTEAFF. As DNA, the CDR3 is TGTGCCATCAGTCTGGGACAGGCGAACACTGAAGCTTTCTTT.

The gene calls are TRBV5-4 and TRBJ2-1; 8 nucleotides align to TRBD1. With V trimmed by 1 base and J by 5 bases, 5 bases remained unmatched. This CDR3 has 15 amino acids. Germline CDR1 SGHNT, CDR2 YYREEE (reference sequence). The CDR3 loop reads CASSLQGAGHNEQFF. The DNA for the CDR3 is TGTGCCAGCAGCTTGCAGGGGGCTGGCCACAATGAGCAGTTCTTC.

This clone was counted between two and nine times. The DNA of the CDR3 is TGTGCCAGCACTAGACTGAACCAAATGGATACGCAGTATTTT. The encoded protein is CASTRLNQMDTQYF. This sequence joins TRBV18 and TRBJ2-3; weak D call: TRBD2 (5 bases). There are 14 residues in the CDR3. Germline CDR1 reads KGHSH; CDR2 reads LQKENI. V was pared by 8 bases and J by 6 bases, with 18 bases between.

The V call is TRBV27, the J call TRBJ2-7, with 7 bases lining up with TRBD1. This CDR3 region has 15 residues. CDR1 is MNHEY and CDR2 is SMNVEV in the germline V gene (reference sequence). After removal of 3 bases from V and 2 bases from J, the junction contained 7 bases not matched to a gene. The CDR3 loop is CASSFTGTATYEQYF. The CDR3 DNA is TGTGCCAGCAGTTTCACCGGGACAGCTACCTACGAGCAGTACTTC.

V usage is TRBV5-8 and J usage is TRBJ1-2, with a weak D call TRBD1 (6 bases). The V end lost 1 base, the J end lost 8 bases, and 12 bases lay between the germline ends. CDR3 length: 13 residues. Germline values: CDR1 SGHTS, CDR2 YDEGEE. The DNA of the CDR3 is TGTGCCAGCAGCTTGACAGGGAGCAGGGGCTACACCTTC. This encodes CASSLTGSRGYTF.

This chain uses TRBV2 with TRBJ2-6; 11 bases fit TRBD1. From germline, CDR1 is SNHLY and CDR2 FYNNEI. The CDR3 is made up of 16 amino acids. After removal of 6 bases from V and 2 bases from J, the junction contained 3 bases not matched to a gene. The CDR3 here is CASRDRGQPGANVLTF. The CDR3 nucleotides are TGTGCCAGCAGGGACAGGGGGCAGCCTGGGGCCAACGTCCTGACTTTC.

The chain employs TRBV29-1 and TRBJ2-3; D perhaps matches TRBD2 (6 bases). This CDR3 region has 12 residues. V lost 2 bases to trimming and J lost 10 bases, with 13 bases between them. Germline V gene data show CDR1 as SQVTM and CDR2 as ANQGSEA. CDR3 in DNA: TGCAGCGTTGAAATCCGGGACTCCCCGCAGTATTTT. It specifies CSVEIRDSPQYF.

J is TRBJ1-4 and V is TRBV18; 7 nucleotides align to TRBD1. V lost 4 bases, J lost 8 bases, and 7 bases stayed unmatched. This CDR3 has 14 amino acids. CDR1 and CDR2 (germline): KGHSH, LQKENI. The CDR3 DNA reads as TGTGCCAGCTCACAAGGACAGGCCCCGGAAAAACTGTTTTTT. This codes for CASSQGQAPEKLFF.

The chain recombines TRBV30 with TRBJ1-1; D perhaps matches TRBD1 (5 bases). The CDR3 extends over 13 amino acids. In germline, CDR1 is GTSNPN, CDR2 SVGIG (reference sequence). The V and J ends lost 5 bases and 1 base respectively, with 11 bases between them. The CDR3 DNA follows: TGTGCCTGGGATCGAAGGGGGAACACTGAAGCTTTCTTT. Translated, it gives CAWDRRGNTEAFF.

Only a few counts were recorded for this clone. The chain employs TRBV19 and TRBJ1-2, with a possible D match to TRBD1 (5 bases). V was trimmed by 6 bases and J by 3 bases, leaving 20 bases between them. The CDR3 has 16 amino acids. CDR1 is LNHDA and CDR2 is SQIVND in the germline V gene (reference sequence). The CDR3: CASRTGRQTGDYGYTF. The CDR3 DNA sequence: TGTGCCAGTAGAACAGGTCGACAGACGGGCGACTATGGCTACACCTTC. Together with reference TRBV19 and TRBJ1-2, the CDR3 gives the full variable domain: DGGITQSPKYLFRKEGQNVTLSCEQNLNHDAMYWYRQDPGQGLRLIYYSQIVNDFQKGDIAEGYSVSREKKESFPLTVTSAQKNPTAFYLCASRTGRQTGDYGYTFGSGTRLTVV.

About this clone itself: The same CDR3 arises from other DNA sequences in this sample as well. This sequence joins TRBV18 and TRBJ1-5; D perhaps matches TRBD1 (6 bases). The germline V gene encodes CDR1 KGHSH and CDR2 LQKENI. The CDR3 is made up of 14 amino acids. V lost 3 bases and J lost 2, with 8 bases in between. The CDR3 coding sequence is TGTGCCAGCTCACCTTCAGGGGGCAATCAGCCCCAGCATTTT. Its translation: CASSPSGGNQPQHF.

This clone was detected only a few times. The chain recombines TRBV19 with TRBJ2-5; possible D gene TRBD2, 6 bases. The V end was cut by 2 bases, the J end by 5 bases, with 9 bases between. The CDR3 length is 13 residues. The germline CDR1 and CDR2 sequences are LNHDA and SQIVND (reference sequence). In DNA, the CDR3 is TGTGCCAGTAGTATACGGGGGAGTGAGACCCAGTACTTC. As protein: CASSIRGSETQYF.

This clone was counted a few times. This sequence joins TRBV19 and TRBJ2-3; D might be TRBD2 (6 bases). The germline V and J ends were trimmed by 3 bases and 0 bases, with 10 bases remaining between them. Germline CDR1 LNHDA, CDR2 SQIVND (reference sequence). The CDR3 is made up of 15 amino acids. CDR3 sequence: CASSIGGPSTDTQYF. CDR3 in DNA: TGTGCCAGTAGTATCGGGGGACCTAGCACAGATACGCAGTATTTT. The full variable domain, rest sourced from reference TRBV19 and TRBJ2-3, is DGGITQSPKYLFRKEGQNVTLSCEQNLNHDAMYWYRQDPGQGLRLIYYSQIVNDFQKGDIAEGYSVSREKKESFPLTVTSAQKNPTAFYLCASSIGGPSTDTQYFGPGTRLTVL.

Only a few counts were recorded for this clone. The CDR3 bases are TGTGCCAGCGGGATCGAAGGGGTGGGTGAAAAACTGTTTTTT. Translating gives CASGIEGVGEKLFF. The V gene is TRBV13, the J gene TRBJ1-4, with a tentative D call TRBD1 (5 bases). The germline gives CDR1 PRHDT, CDR2 FYEKMQ (reference sequence). Trimming removed 8 bases from V and 7 bases from J, with 17 bases in between. The CDR3 runs to 14 residues. Using reference TRBV13 and TRBJ1-4 for the parts outside the CDR3, the full variable domain is AAGVIQSPRHLIKEKRETATLKCYPIPRHDTVYWYQQGPGQDPQFLISFYEKMQSDKGSIPDRFSAQQFSDYHSELNMSSLELGDSALYFCASGIEGVGEKLFFGSGTQLSVL.

There are a few counts of this clone. This chain joins TRBV6-5 and TRBJ2-7, with a weak D call TRBD2 (6 bases). The CDR3 contains 16 residues. Germline CDR1 is MNHEY and CDR2 is SVGAGI. V was pared by 4 bases and J by 2 bases, with 18 bases between. CDR3 sequence reads: CASSSPGRGATYEQYF. DNA for the CDR3: TGTGCCAGCAGTTCCCCCGGGCGCGGGGCCACCTACGAGCAGTACTTC.

This clone showed up just a few times. This chain links TRBV11-1 with TRBJ2-5, with 9 bases lining up with TRBD2. CDR1 SGHAT and CDR2 FQDESV come from the germline V gene (reference sequence). V trimming: 5 bases; J trimming: 1 base; junction bases outside the gene matches: 14. The CDR3 contains 18 residues. CDR3 region: CASSPGAGSGRLQETQYF. CDR3 DNA: TGTGCCAGCAGCCCGGGGGCGGGTAGCGGGAGACTCCAAGAGACCCAGTACTTC.

The rearrangement joins TRBV7-3 to TRBJ2-3; 7 bases are shared with TRBD2. There are 14 residues in the CDR3. Germline V gene sequence: CDR1 SGHTA, CDR2 FQGTGA. The V and J ends lost 2 bases and 3 bases, in that order; junction bases with no gene match: 2. As DNA, the CDR3 is TGTGCCAGCAGCTTAGTCGGGAGGACAGATACGCAGTATTTT. Translated, it gives CASSLVGRTDTQYF.

This rearrangement joins TRBV5-4 to TRBJ2-5; 10 bases align to TRBD1. Unmatched junction bases numbered 6, after V lost 2 bases and J lost 5 bases. The CDR3 length is 15 residues. Per germline, CDR1 SGHNT and CDR2 YYREEE (reference sequence). This chain's CDR3 is CASSLGTGEIETQYF. CDR3 DNA: TGTGCCAGCAGCTTAGGGACAGGGGAGATCGAGACCCAGTACTTC.

This clone was detected ten times or more. The chain couples TRBV30 to TRBJ2-3; the D gene is possibly TRBD1 (5 bases). Germline V gives CDR1 GTSNPN, CDR2 SVGIG (reference sequence). The CDR3 runs to 13 residues. Trimming stripped 4 bases from V and 4 bases from J, with 12 bases between. The CDR3 region has the DNA TGTGCCTGGAACAAAGGGGTTCCAGATACGCAGTATTTT. Translation gives CAWNKGVPDTQYF. The full variable domain, its missing parts supplied by reference TRBV30 and TRBJ2-3, is SQTIHQWPATLVQPVGSPLSLECTVEGTSNPNLYWYRQAAGRGLQLLFYSVGIGQISSEVPQNLSASRPQDRQFILSSKKLLLSDSGFYLCAWNKGVPDTQYFGPGTRLTVL.

This clone appeared a few times. V is TRBV27 and J is TRBJ2-1; possibly TRBD2 for D (6 bases). This CDR3 is 16 amino acids long. The germline gives CDR1 MNHEY, CDR2 SMNVEV (reference sequence). The V gene lost 6 bases and the J gene lost 0 bases, with 15 bases spanning the gap. CDR3 in amino acids: CASSLSGGSSYNEQFF. Here the CDR3 DNA reads TGTGCCAGCAGCCTATCTGGGGGGAGCTCCTACAATGAGCAGTTCTTC.

This clone has more than one count but fewer than ten. The V call is TRBV27, the J call TRBJ1-4; D is possibly TRBD1 (6 bases). V lost 5 bases to trimming and J lost 11 bases, with 21 bases between them. CDR1 is MNHEY, CDR2 SMNVEV, per germline (reference sequence). The CDR3 is 15 amino acids. The DNA of the CDR3 is TGTGCCAGCAGTGATATGAATCGGGGGGCGCAGAAACTGTTTTTT. It is translated as CASSDMNRGAQKLFF.

The V gene is TRBV25-1, the J gene TRBJ1-5; D is unresolved. CDR1 and CDR2 from the germline V gene are MGHDK and SYGVNS. Between the trimmed V and J ends, which lost 8 bases and 7 bases, there was a span of 6 bases. This CDR3 is 10 amino acids long. The CDR3 sequence is CASPRQPQHF. CDR3 in DNA: TGTGCCAGCCCCAGGCAGCCCCAGCATTTT. The full variable domain, with the rest looked up from reference TRBV25-1 and TRBJ1-5, is EADIYQTPRYLVIGTGKKITLECSQTMGHDKMYWYQQDPGMELHLIHYSYGVNSTEKGDLSSESTVSRIRTEHFPLTLESARPSHTSQYLCASPRQPQHFGDGTRLSIL.

This clone was counted only a few times. The chain couples TRBV11-2 to TRBJ1-5; TRBD1 aligns across 7 bases. The junction had 7 bases not matched to a gene; V was cut back by 5 bases and J by 6 bases. The CDR3 spans 14 residues. Germline-derived CDR1 and CDR2 are SGHAT and FQNNGV. CDR3 sequence reads: CASSPTHRGQPQHF. CDR3 nucleotide sequence: TGTGCCAGCAGCCCTACTCACAGGGGTCAGCCCCAGCATTTT.

The V call is TRBV7-9, the J call TRBJ1-1; TRBD1 is a possible D gene (6 bases). Looked up from germline, CDR1 is SEHNR and CDR2 is FQNEAQ (reference sequence). Trimming took 5 bases from V and 1 from J, leaving 11 bases between them. The CDR3 runs to 14 residues. The CDR3 region is CASSVQGWNTEAFF. The CDR3 DNA reads TGTGCCAGCAGCGTACAGGGATGGAACACTGAAGCTTTCTTT.

This clone was counted only a few times. The chain is built from TRBV5-1 and TRBJ2-7, with D possibly matching TRBD1 (5 bases). Germline V gene data show CDR1 as SGHRS and CDR2 as YFSETQ. The CDR3 contains 14 residues. V lost 4 bases and J 3 bases, leaving 14 bases between the germline ends. The DNA of the CDR3 is TGCGCCAGCAGCCCTGGGGCCAGAGTCTACGAGCAGTACTTC. Residues: CASSPGARVYEQYF. Full variable domain (rest looked up from reference TRBV5-1 and TRBJ2-7): KAGVTQTPRYLIKTRGQQVTLSCSPISGHRSVSWYQQTPGQGLQFLFEYFSETQRNKGNFPGRFSGRQFSNSRSEMNVSTLELGDSALYLCASSPGARVYEQYFGPGTRLTVT.

This chain joins TRBV6-5 and TRBJ2-1; 8 bases agree with TRBD2. The CDR3 consists of 14 residues. V trimming: 6 bases; J trimming: 6 bases; junction bases outside the gene matches: 7. Germline V gene sequence: CDR1 MNHEY, CDR2 SVGAGI. CDR3 bases: TGTGCCAGCAGGGTTCCAGCGGGGGCCAATGAGCAGTTCTTC. Its protein product is CASRVPAGANEQFF.

This clone was recorded a few times. This sequence joins TRBV6-1 and TRBJ2-7; TRBD2 aligns across 8 bases. CDR3 length: 15 residues. With 3 bases clipped from V and 2 bases from J, the junction kept 6 bases outside the gene matches. Germline loops: CDR1 MNHNS, CDR2 SASEGT. CDR3 sequence reads: CASSEQRERAYEQYF. CDR3 sequence (DNA): TGTGCCAGCAGTGAGCAGCGGGAGCGCGCCTACGAGCAGTACTTC.